This TCR beta chain comes out of a study of T cells in Graves' hyperthyroidism and ophthalmopathy. Amplified TCR beta CDR3 regions derived from RNA transcripts. HTBI primers drove first-round RT-PCR of the TCR CDR3. TCRdb reprocessed the multiplex PCR reads with MiXCR, giving one entry per CDR3 protein. The table includes hundreds of thousands of distinct CDR3 sequences, 15% to 19% detected once. Looked up from germline, CDR1 is KGHSH and CDR2 is LQKENI. There are 12 residues in the CDR3. This clonotype was counted a few times. This clone may be a read error of a much larger clone one base away. This sequence originates from a woman aged 18-29 years with Graves' hyperthyroidism. Sequenced: blood. The gene calls are TRBV18 and TRBJ2-3, with D perhaps being TRBD1 or TRBD2 (5 bases each). The CDR3 sequence is CASSPGEDAQYF. The CDR3 DNA follows: TGTGCCAGCTCACCGGGGGAAGATGCGCAGTATTTT.